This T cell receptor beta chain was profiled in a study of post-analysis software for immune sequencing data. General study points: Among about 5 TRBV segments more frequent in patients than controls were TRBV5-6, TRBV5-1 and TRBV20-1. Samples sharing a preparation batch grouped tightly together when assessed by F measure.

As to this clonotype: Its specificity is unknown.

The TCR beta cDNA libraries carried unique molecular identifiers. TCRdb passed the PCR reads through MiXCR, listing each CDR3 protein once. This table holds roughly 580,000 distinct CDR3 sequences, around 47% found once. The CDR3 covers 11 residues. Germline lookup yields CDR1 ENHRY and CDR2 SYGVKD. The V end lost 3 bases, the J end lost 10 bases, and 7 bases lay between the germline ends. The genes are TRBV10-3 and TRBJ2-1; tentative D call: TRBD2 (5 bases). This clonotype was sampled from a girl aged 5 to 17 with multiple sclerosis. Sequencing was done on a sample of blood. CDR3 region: CAISDGEEQFF. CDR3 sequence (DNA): TGTGCCATCAGTGACGGGGAAGAGCAGTTCTTC.